This T cell receptor beta chain was identified in a study of PD-1 blockade in classical Hodgkin lymphoma. Study results and caveats: Anyone who began nivolumab under 1 year after ASCT was excluded. There remain no defined causes for the repertoire differences, which possibly reflect disease activity or prior therapy. Complete responders showed a baseline diversity that resembled the diversity of newly diagnosed patients.

All the patients suffered relapse after autologous stem cell transplantation, and brentuximab vedotin exposure differed. As to this clone: What it binds is not known.

Profiled with immunoSEQ multiplex PCR; TCRdb holds only in-frame clones, not every one. This repertoire shows 25,000 to 35,000 clones, around four fifths found once; its top ten account for roughly 22%. The sample in question was peripheral blood mononuclear cells (PBMCs), obtained before the second cycle of nivolumab. This TCR came from a human donor with classical Hodgkin lymphoma.

CDR3: CASSPEGAYNEQFF. CDR3 DNA sequence: TGTGCCAGCTCACCAGAGGGGGCCTACAATGAGCAGTTCTTC. The chain combines TRBV18 with TRBJ2-1; the D gene is possibly TRBD1 (6 bases). CDR3 length equals 14 residues. Germline-derived CDR1 and CDR2 are KGHSH and LQKENI. Trimming pared 2 bases from V and 2 bases from J, leaving 7 bases between.